A selection of T cell receptor beta chains follows, all from one sample in a study of blood T cell repertoires in COVID-19. Sequenced by immunoSEQ multiplex PCR; TCRdb stores in-frame clones only, minus some. This sample carries 29,000 or so clones, roughly 94% of them seen once, and the ten largest clones take over 2%. Sequenced sample: peripheral blood. Source of these receptors: a man in his fifties with active COVID-19. The CDR3 runs from the conserved cysteine through the conserved F or W. D genes are given only for firm matches. Part of the rows lack a size; the others show once, few, many or a class for expanded clones.

abundance | j_gene | v_gene | d_gene | len | CDR3nt | CDR3aa
- | TRBJ2-3 | TRBV29-1 | TRBD2 | 16 | TGCAGCGTTGAGCCTCAAACTAGCGGGAGCACAGATACGCAGTATTTT | CSVEPQTSGSTDTQYF
- | TRBJ1-5 | TRBV2 | - | 13 | TGTGCCAGCAATAATTTAGGGGTTCAGCCCCAGCATTTT | CASNNLGVQPQHF
- | TRBJ2-1 | TRBV7-8 | TRBD1 | 16 | TGTGCCAGCAGCACGCAACGGGACAGGGCTTACAATGAGCAGTTCTTC | CASSTQRDRAYNEQFF
- | TRBJ2-7 | TRBV5-6 | TRBD2 | 16 | TGTGCCAGCAGCCCGGGACTAGCGGGGGGTTCGTTCGAGCAGTACTTC | CASSPGLAGGSFEQYF
- | TRBJ2-2 | TRBV19 | TRBD2 | 15 | TGTGCCAGTAGTATTTACGGACTAGGGACCGGGGAGCTGTTTTTT | CASSIYGLGTGELFF
- | TRBJ1-2 | TRBV19 | - | 13 | TGTGCCACCCGTGCGACAGGACACTATGGCTACACCTTC | CATRATGHYGYTF
- | TRBJ1-6 | TRBV18 | TRBD1 | 17 | TGTGCCAGCTCACCGATACTTCCGGGACAGGGTTCCTCACCCCTCCACTTT | CASSPILPGQGSSPLHF
- | TRBJ1-2 | TRBV6-5 | TRBD1 | 16 | TGTGCCAGCAGTTACTCGAAGACAGGGGCGCTTGACGGCTACACCTTC | CASSYSKTGALDGYTF
- | TRBJ1-2 | TRBV2 | - | 13 | TGTGCCAGCAGTGAGGGCCGGAACTATGGCTACACCTTC | CASSEGRNYGYTF
once | TRBJ2-5 | TRBV4-1 | TRBD1 | 18 | TGCGCCAGCAGCCATGGGCCTCGGACAGGGGGGAGGGCAGAGACCCAGTACTTC | CASSHGPRTGGRAETQYF
- | TRBJ1-1 | TRBV7-9 | - | 12 | TGTGCCAGCAGCTTGCAGGGCGAGTCGGCTTTCTTT | CASSLQGESAFF
- | TRBJ2-1 | TRBV21-1 | - | 17 | TGTGCCAGCCTTAAGAGGGATGGCAGATCAGACTACAATGAGCAGTTCTTC | CASLKRDGRSDYNEQFF
- | TRBJ2-3 | TRBV27 | TRBD2 | 16 | TGTGCCAGCAATACTCTAGCGGGAGGTGTGACAGATACGCAGTATTTT | CASNTLAGGVTDTQYF
- | TRBJ1-2 | TRBV11-3 | TRBD1 | 13 | TGTGCCAGCAGCTGGGGACAGGGGCTTGGCTACACCTTC | CASSWGQGLGYTF
- | TRBJ1-3 | TRBV10-2 | TRBD1 | 16 | TGCGCCAGCAGCTTAGGACAGGGACAAAGTGGAAACACCATATATTTT | CASSLGQGQSGNTIYF
- | TRBJ2-2 | TRBV9 | TRBD1 | 16 | TGTGCCAGCAGCGTAAACCAGGGGGCGAACACCGGGGAGCTGTTTTTT | CASSVNQGANTGELFF
- | TRBJ1-2 | TRBV3-1/TRBV3-2 | - | 15 | TGTGCCAGCAGCCGGGGCCCAATCACTAACTATGGCTACACCTTC | CASSRGPITNYGYTF
- | TRBJ2-3 | TRBV28 | - | 16 | TGTGCCAGCAGTTTTCGCGGCTACACTGGCACAGATACGCAGTATTTT | CASSFRGYTGTDTQYF
- | TRBJ2-3 | TRBV5-1 | TRBD2 | 18 | TGCGCCAGCAGCTACGGGACTAGCGGGGGCCCCAGCACAGATACGCAGTATTTT | CASSYGTSGGPSTDTQYF
- | TRBJ2-2 | TRBV3-1/TRBV3-2 | TRBD2 | 14 | TGTGCCAGCAGCCAAGTAGCGGGGACCGGGGAGCTGTTTTTT | CASSQVAGTGELFF
- | TRBJ1-1 | TRBV3-1/TRBV3-2 | - | 14 | TGTGCCAGCAGCCAAGGAGGGCGGGGCACTGAAGCTTTCTTT | CASSQGGRGTEAFF
once | TRBJ1-1 | TRBV30 | - | 11 | TGTGCCTGGAGGGGGGGGACTGAAGCTTTCTTT | CAWRGGTEAFF
few | TRBJ1-5 | TRBV3-1/TRBV3-2 | TRBD1 | 10 | TGTGCCAGCGGGGACAGACCCCAGCATTTT | CASGDRPQHF
- | TRBJ1-1 | TRBV7-5 | - | 14 | TGTGCCAGAAGCTTAAAGGGGAAGGACACTGAAGCTTTCTTT | CARSLKGKDTEAFF
- | TRBJ2-2 | TRBV6-4 | - | 13 | TGTGCCAGCAGTCCGGTCTCGACCGGGGAGCTGTTTTTT | CASSPVSTGELFF
- | TRBJ1-4 | TRBV28 | - | 15 | TGTGCCAGCAGTTTCGCGGGACCACCTGATGAAAAACTGTTTTTT | CASSFAGPPDEKLFF
- | TRBJ1-2 | TRBV21-1 | - | 19 | TGTGCCAGCAGCACCGGAAACCGAAAAGCGGGGAGCATCCCCTATGGCTACACCTTC | CASSTGNRKAGSIPYGYTF
- | TRBJ1-3 | TRBV5-1 | TRBD1 | 14 | TGCGCCAGCAGCTTGCAGGGGGGTGGAAACACCATATATTTT | CASSLQGGGNTIYF
- | TRBJ1-1 | TRBV27 | TRBD1 | 12 | TGTGCCAGCCGGACAGGGAACACTGAAGCTTTCTTT | CASRTGNTEAFF
- | TRBJ2-7 | TRBV23-1 | - | 13 | TGCGCCGGAGCGCGGGACGGAGACTACGAGCAGTACTTC | CAGARDGDYEQYF